This entry is about one T cell receptor (beta chain). The antigen is undetermined. This record comes from a study of T cells in tuberculosis. Study-wide background: T cells were selected with CD1B tetramers loaded with glucose monomycolate. Study-wide results and limits: GMM-specific TCRs were nearer to active tuberculosis alpha repertoires, suggesting expansion.

Sequencing used immunoSEQ multiplex PCR; TCRdb keeps in-frame clones, though not all of them. The table includes about 30,000 clones, around 95% detected once. This TCR was sampled from a donor between 10 and 35 years old with latent tuberculosis or without tuberculosis infection. Sequenced material: PBMCs.

The CDR3 here is CASSQGSNYEQYF. Written as DNA, the CDR3 is TGCGCCAGCAGCCAAGGGAGTAACTACGAGCAGTACTTC. This chain connects TRBV4-1 to TRBJ2-7, with D uncertain. The germline CDR1 and CDR2 sequences are MGHRA and YSYEKL. The V gene lost 1 base and the J gene lost 3 bases, with 7 bases spanning the gap. This CDR3 has 13 residues.